This T cell receptor (beta chain) is from a study of cytomegalovirus exposure and HLA in healthy donors. Use of 60 Vbeta and 13 Jbeta primers characterized the PCR. This table comes from immunoSEQ multiplex PCR, and its TCRdb copy is limited to in-frame clones, with some not included. The sample lists about 160,000 clones, around 83% occurring once. The germline V gene encodes CDR1 SGDLS and CDR2 YYNGEE. The V segment lost 0 bases and the J segment 5 bases; nucleotides outside the gene matches: 4. There are 14 residues in the CDR3. Specimen: PBMCs. This receptor was taken from a man aged 45-65 years in good health and CMV-seropositive. This sequence joins TRBV9 and TRBJ1-1; 7 nucleotides align to TRBD1. CDR3 loop: CASSVEQQGTEAFF. The CDR3 nucleotides are TGTGCCAGCAGCGTAGAACAACAGGGGACTGAAGCTTTCTTT.